This TCR beta chain was recorded in a study of blood T cell repertoires in COVID-19. Across the whole study: Acute and convalescent COVID-19 specimens originated in the United States, Italy and Spain. T cells, B-cell-depleted T cells, or PBMCs provided the cDNA or gDNA that served as material.

Source study methods: Nucleated cell counts were estimated from reference gene primer amplification. The protocol was immunoSEQ multiplex PCR, while the TCRdb copy is restricted to in-frame clones and leaves out a portion. The V and J calls and the clone size are those of that table, but D and trimming were determined from the DNA. The sample lists a few hundred thousand clones; roughly 88% were seen once. Germline-derived CDR1 and CDR2 are MNHEY and SVGAGI. V lost 5 bases, J lost 6 bases, and 2 bases stayed unmatched. CDR3 length equals 12 residues. Recovered Cohort 3 donors showed two negative PCRs, clearance, or symptom resolution.

The chain uses TRBV6-5 and TRBJ2-7; 9 nucleotides match TRBD2. Sequenced sample: PBMCs or T cells enriched from blood (not recorded which). The TCR originated in a woman between 35 and 50 years old who had recovered from COVID-19. CDR3: CASSLLAGEQYF. As DNA, the CDR3 is TGTGCCAGCAGTCTACTAGCGGGCGAGCAGTACTTC.